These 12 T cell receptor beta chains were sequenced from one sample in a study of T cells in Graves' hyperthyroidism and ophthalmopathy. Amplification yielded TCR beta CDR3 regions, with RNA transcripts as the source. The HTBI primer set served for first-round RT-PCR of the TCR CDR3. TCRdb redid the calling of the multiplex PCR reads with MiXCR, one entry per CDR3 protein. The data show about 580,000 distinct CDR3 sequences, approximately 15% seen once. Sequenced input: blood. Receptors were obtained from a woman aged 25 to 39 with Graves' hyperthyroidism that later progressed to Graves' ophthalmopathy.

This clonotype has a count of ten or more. The CDR3 DNA follows: TGTGCCACCAGTGCCCCGGGACTAGCAAAGGGAGGGAATGAGCAGTTCTTC. It is translated as CATSAPGLAKGGNEQFF. The genes are TRBV24-1 and TRBJ2-1; 9 nucleotides line up with TRBD2. There are 17 residues in the CDR3. The J segment lost 7 bases and the V segment lost 5 bases, leaving 14 bases of the junction unmatched. Germline CDR1 reads KGHDR; CDR2 reads SFDVKD.

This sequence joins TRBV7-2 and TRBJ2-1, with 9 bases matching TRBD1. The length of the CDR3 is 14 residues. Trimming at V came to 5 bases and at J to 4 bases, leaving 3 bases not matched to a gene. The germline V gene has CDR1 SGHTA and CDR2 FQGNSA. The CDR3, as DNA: TGTGCCAGCAGCAAGGACAGGGGATACAATGAGCAGTTCTTC. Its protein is CASSKDRGYNEQFF.

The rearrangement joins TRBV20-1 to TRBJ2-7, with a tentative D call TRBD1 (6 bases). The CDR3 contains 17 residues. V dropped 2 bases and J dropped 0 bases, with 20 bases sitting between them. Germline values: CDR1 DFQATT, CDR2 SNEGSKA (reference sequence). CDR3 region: CSARRVWLEDSSYEQYF. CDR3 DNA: TGCAGTGCTAGAAGAGTTTGGTTGGAGGACAGCTCCTACGAGCAGTACTTC.

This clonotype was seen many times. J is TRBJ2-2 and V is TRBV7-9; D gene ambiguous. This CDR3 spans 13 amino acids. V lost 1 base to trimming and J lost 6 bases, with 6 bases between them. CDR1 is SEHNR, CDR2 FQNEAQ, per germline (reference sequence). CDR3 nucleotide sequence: TGTGCCAGCAGCTTAGGGAGCTCCGGGGAGCTGTTTTTT. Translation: CASSLGSSGELFF.

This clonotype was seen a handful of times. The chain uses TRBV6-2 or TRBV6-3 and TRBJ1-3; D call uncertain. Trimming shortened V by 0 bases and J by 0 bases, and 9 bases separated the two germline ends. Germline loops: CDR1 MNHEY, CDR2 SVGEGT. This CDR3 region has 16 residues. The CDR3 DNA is TGTGCCAGCAGTTACTCGAGGTCTCACTCTGGAAACACCATATATTTT. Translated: CASSYSRSHSGNTIYF.

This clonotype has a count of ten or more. CDR3 residues: CSVRKGGNTIYF. The CDR3 bases are TGCAGCGTTCGGAAGGGAGGAAACACCATATATTTT. The chain joins TRBV29-1 to TRBJ1-3, with D hard to call. CDR1 and CDR2 (germline): SQVTM, ANQGSEA. V dropped 5 bases and J dropped 4 bases, with 9 bases sitting between them. The CDR3 has 12 residues.

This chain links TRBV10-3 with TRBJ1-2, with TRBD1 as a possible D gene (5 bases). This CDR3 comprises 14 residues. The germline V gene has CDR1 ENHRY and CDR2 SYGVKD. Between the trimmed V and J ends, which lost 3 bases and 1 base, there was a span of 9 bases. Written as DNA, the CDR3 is TGTGCCATCAGTGAAGGTGGGGGTAACTATGGCTACACCTTC. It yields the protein CAISEGGGNYGYTF.

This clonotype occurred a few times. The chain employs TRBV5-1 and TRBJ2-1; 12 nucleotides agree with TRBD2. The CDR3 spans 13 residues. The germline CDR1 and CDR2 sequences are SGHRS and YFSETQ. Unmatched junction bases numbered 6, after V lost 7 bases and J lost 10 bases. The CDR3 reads CASETSGSGEQFF. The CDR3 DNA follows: TGCGCCAGCGAGACTAGCGGGAGTGGCGAGCAGTTCTTC. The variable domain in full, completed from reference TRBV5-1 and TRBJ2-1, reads KAGVTQTPRYLIKTRGQQVTLSCSPISGHRSVSWYQQTPGQGLQFLFEYFSETQRNKGNFPGRFSGRQFSNSRSEMNVSTLELGDSALYLCASETSGSGEQFFGPGTRLTVL.

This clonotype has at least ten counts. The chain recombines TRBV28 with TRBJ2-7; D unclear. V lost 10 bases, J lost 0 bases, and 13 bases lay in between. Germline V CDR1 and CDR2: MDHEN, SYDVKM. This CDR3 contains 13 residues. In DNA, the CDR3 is TGTGCCATCCGAGACACACACTCCTACGAGCAGTACTTC. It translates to CAIRDTHSYEQYF.

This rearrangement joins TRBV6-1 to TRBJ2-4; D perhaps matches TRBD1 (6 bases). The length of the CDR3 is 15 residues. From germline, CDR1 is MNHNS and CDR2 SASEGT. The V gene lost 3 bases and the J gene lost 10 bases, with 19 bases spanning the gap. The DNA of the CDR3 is TGTGCCAGCAGTGAGGACAGCCTAGCCCCGATTATTCAGTACTTC. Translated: CASSEDSLAPIIQYF.

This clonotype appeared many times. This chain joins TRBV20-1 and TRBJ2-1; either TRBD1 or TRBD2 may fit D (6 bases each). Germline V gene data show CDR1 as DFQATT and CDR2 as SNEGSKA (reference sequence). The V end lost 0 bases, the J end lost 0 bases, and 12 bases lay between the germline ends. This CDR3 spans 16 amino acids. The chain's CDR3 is CSARDRGDSSYNEQFF. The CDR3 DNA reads TGCAGTGCTAGAGATAGGGGGGATAGCTCCTACAATGAGCAGTTCTTC.

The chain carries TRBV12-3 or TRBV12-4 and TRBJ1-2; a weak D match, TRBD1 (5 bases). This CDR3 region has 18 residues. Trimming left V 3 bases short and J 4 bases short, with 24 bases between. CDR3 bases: TGTGCCAGCAGTTTTGGGCGGGAGGGTCCAGGGATGAGCTATGGCTACACCTTC. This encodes CASSFGREGPGMSYGYTF.